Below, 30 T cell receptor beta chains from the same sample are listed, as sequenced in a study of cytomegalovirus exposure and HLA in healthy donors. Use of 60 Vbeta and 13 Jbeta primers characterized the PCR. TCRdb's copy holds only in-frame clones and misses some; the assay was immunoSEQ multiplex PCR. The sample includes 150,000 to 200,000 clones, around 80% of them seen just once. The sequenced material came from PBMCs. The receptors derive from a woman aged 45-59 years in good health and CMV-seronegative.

The CDR3 coding sequence is TGTGCCAGCAGTCGGACAGGGGGCGATCAGCCCCAGCATTTT. Protein: CASSRTGGDQPQHF. This chain connects TRBV27 to TRBJ1-5; 11 bases agree with TRBD1. CDR1 and CDR2 from the germline V gene are MNHEY and SMNVEV (reference sequence). The V segment lost 5 bases and the J segment 5 bases; nucleotides outside the gene matches: 2. The CDR3 has 14 amino acids.

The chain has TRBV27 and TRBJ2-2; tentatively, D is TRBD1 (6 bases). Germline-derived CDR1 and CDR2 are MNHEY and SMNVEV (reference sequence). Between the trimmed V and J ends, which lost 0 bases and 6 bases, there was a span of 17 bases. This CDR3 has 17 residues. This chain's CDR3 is CASSLSPGHSRPGELFF. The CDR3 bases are TGTGCCAGCAGTTTATCCCCGGGACACTCGCGGCCCGGGGAGCTGTTTTTT.

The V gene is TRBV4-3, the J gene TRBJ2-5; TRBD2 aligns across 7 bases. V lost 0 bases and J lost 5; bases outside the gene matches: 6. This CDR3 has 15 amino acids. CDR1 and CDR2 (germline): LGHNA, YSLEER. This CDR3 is CASSQDLGGGETQYF. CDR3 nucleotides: TGCGCCAGCAGCCAAGATTTGGGGGGAGGGGAGACCCAGTACTTC.

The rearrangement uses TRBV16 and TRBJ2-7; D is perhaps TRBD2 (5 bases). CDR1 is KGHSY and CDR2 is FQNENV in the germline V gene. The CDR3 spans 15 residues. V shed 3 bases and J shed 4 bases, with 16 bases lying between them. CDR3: CASSHPRGSSYEQYF. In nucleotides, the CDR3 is TGTGCCAGCAGCCATCCCCGAGGGAGTAGTTACGAGCAGTACTTC.

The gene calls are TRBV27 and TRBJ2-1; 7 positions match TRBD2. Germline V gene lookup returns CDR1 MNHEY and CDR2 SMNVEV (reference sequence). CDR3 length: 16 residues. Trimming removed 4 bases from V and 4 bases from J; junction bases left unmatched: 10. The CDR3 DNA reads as TGTGCCAGCAGTTCCCCCGGGAGGACGCCATACAATGAGCAGTTCTTC. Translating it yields CASSSPGRTPYNEQFF.

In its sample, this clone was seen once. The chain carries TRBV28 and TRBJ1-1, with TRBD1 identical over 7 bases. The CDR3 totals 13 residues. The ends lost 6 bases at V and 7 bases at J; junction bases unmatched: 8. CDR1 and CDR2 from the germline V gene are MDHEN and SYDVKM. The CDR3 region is CASSYSTGVEAFF. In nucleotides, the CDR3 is TGTGCCAGCAGCTATAGCACAGGGGTTGAAGCTTTCTTT.

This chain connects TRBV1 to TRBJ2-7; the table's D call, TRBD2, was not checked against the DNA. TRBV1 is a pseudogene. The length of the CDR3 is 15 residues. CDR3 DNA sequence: TGCACCAGCCCCTCAGGGCTAGCGGGGAACTACGAGCAGTACTTC. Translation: CTSPSGLAGNYEQYF.

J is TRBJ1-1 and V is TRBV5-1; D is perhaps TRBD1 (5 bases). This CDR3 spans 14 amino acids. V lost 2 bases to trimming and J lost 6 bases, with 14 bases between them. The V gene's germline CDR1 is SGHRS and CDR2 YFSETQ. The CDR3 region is CASSFKGNHAEAFF. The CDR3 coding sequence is TGCGCCAGCAGCTTTAAGGGGAACCACGCTGAAGCTTTCTTT.

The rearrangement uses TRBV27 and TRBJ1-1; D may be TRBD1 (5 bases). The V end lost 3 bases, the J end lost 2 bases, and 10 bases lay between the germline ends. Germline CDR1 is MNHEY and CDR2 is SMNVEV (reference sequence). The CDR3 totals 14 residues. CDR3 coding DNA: TGTGCCAGCAGTTTTCTCGGGGGAAACACTGAAGCTTTCTTT. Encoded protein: CASSFLGGNTEAFF.

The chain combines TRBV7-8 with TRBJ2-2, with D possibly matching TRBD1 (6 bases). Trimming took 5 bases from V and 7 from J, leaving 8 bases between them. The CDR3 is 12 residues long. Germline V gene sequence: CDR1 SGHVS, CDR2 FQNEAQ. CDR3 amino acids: CASSPGVGELFF. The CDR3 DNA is TGTGCCAGCAGCCCAGGGGTCGGGGAGCTGTTTTTT.

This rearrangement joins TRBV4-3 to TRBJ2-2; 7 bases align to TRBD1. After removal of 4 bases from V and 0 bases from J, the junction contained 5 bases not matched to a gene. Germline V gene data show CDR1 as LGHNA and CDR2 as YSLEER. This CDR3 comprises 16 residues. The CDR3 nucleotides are TGCGCCAGCAGCCCCGGACAGGACGCGAACACCGGGGAGCTGTTTTTT. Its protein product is CASSPGQDANTGELFF.

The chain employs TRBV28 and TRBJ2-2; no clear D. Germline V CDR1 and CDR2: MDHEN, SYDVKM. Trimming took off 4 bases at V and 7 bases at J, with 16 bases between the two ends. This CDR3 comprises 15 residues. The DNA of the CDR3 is TGTGCCAGCAGTTCAGGCCCAAAAGCAATCGGGGAGCTGTTTTTT. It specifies CASSSGPKAIGELFF.

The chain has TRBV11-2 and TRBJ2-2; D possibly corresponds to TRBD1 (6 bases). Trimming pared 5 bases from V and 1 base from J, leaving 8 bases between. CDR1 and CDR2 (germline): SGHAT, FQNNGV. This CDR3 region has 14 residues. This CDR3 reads CASSGQRNTGELFF. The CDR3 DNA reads TGTGCCAGCAGCGGACAGCGGAACACCGGGGAGCTGTTTTTT.

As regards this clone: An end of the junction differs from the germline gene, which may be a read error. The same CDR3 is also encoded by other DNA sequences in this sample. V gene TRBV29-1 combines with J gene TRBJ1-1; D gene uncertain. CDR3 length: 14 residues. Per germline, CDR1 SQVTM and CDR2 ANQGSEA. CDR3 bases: TGCAGCGTTGAAGATCGCGGGCTATGGACTGAAGCCTTCTTT. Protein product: CSVEDRGLWTEAFF.

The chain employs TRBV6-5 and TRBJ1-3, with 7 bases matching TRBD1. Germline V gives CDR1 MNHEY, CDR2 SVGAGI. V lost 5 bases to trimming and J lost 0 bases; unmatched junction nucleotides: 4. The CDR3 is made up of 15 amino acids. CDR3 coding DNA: TGTGCCAGCAGTATGACAGGGAGCTCTGGAAACACCATATATTTT. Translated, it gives CASSMTGSSGNTIYF.

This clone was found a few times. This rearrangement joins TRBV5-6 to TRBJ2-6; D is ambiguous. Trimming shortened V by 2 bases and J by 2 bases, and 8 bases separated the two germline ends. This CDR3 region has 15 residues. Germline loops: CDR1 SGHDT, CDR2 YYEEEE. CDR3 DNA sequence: TGTGCCAGCAGCTTCGTCTCGGCTGGGGCCAACGTCCTGACTTTC. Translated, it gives CASSFVSAGANVLTF.

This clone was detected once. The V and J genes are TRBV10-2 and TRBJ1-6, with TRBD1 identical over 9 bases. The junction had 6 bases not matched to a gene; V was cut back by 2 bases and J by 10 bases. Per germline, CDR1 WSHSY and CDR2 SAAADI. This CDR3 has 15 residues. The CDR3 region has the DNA TGCGCCAGCAGTGAGAGTGGGACAGGGTACTCACCCCTCCACTTT. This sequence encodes CASSESGTGYSPLHF.

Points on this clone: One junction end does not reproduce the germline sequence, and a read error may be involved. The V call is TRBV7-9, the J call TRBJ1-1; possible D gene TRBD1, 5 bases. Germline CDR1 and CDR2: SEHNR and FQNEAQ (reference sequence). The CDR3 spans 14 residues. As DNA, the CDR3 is TGTTCCAGCAGCTTACAGGCGCGGAACACTGAAGCTTTCTTT. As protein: CSSSLQARNTEAFF. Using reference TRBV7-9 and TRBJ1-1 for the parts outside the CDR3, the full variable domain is DTGVSQNPRHKITKRGQNVTFRCDPISEHNRLYWYRQTLGQGPEFLTYFQNEAQLEKSRLLSDRFSAERPKGSFSTLEIQRTEQGDSAMYLCSSSLQARNTEAFFGQGTRLTVV.

In DNA, the CDR3 is TGTGCCAGTAGTATTATGAGCGGGGGGGGCACAGATACGCAGTATTTT. Translated: CASSIMSGGGTDTQYF. The V gene is TRBV19, the J gene TRBJ2-3, with TRBD2 identical over 10 bases. CDR1 LNHDA and CDR2 SQIVND come from the germline V gene (reference sequence). The CDR3 has 16 residues. Losses at the gene ends were 3 bases for V and 1 base for J; bases not matched to a gene: 4.

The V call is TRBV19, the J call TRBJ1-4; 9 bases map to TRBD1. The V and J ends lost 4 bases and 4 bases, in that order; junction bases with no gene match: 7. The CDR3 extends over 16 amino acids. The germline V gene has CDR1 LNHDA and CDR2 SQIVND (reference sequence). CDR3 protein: CASSTTGGSSNEKLFF. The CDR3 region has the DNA TGTGCCAGTAGTACTACAGGGGGCTCAAGTAATGAAAAACTGTTTTTT.

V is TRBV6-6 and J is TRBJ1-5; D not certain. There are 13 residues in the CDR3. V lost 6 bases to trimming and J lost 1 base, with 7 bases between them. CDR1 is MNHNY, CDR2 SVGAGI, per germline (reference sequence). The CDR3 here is CASRLQSNQPQHF. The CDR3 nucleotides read TGTGCCAGCAGGCTACAGAGCAATCAGCCCCAGCATTTT.

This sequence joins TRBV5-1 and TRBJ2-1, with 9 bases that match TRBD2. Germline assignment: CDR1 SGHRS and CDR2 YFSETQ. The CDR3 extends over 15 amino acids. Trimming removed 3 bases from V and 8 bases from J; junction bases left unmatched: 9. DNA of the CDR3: TGCGCCAGCAGCTCCTTGGCGGGAGGGGGAGATGAGCAGTTCTTC. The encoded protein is CASSSLAGGGDEQFF.

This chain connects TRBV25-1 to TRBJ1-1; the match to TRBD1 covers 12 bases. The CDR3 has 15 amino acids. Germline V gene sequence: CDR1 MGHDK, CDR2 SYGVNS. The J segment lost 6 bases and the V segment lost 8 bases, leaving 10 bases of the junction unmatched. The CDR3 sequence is CASDPGQGAPPEAFF. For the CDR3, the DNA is TGTGCCAGCGACCCGGGACAGGGGGCTCCCCCTGAAGCTTTCTTT.

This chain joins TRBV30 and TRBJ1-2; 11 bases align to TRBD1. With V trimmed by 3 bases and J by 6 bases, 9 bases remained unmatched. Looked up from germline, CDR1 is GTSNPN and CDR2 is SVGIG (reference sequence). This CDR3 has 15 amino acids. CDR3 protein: CAWRGRDRGGHGYTF. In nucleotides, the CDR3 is TGTGCCTGGAGAGGCCGGGACAGGGGGGGTCATGGCTACACCTTC. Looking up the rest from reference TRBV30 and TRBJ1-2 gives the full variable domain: SQTIHQWPATLVQPVGSPLSLECTVEGTSNPNLYWYRQAAGRGLQLLFYSVGIGQISSEVPQNLSASRPQDRQFILSSKKLLLSDSGFYLCAWRGRDRGGHGYTFGSGTRLTVV.

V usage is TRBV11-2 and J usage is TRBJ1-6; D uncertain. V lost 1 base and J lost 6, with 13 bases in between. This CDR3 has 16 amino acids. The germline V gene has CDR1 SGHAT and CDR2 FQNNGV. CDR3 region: CASSLGVGGVNSPLHF. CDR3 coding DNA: TGTGCCAGCAGCTTAGGGGTGGGTGGAGTTAATTCACCCCTCCACTTT.

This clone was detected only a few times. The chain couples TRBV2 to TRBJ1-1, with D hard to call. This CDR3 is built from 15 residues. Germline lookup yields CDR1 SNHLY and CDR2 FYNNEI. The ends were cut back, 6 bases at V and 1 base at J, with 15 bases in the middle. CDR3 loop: CASRLALAQNTEAFF. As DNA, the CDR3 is TGTGCCAGCAGGCTCGCCCTGGCCCAGAACACTGAAGCTTTCTTT. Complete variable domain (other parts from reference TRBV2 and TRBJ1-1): EPEVTQTPSHQVTQMGQEVILRCVPISNHLYFYWYRQILGQKVEFLVSFYNNEISEKSEIFDDQFSVERPDGSNFTLKIRSTKLEDSAMYFCASRLALAQNTEAFFGQGTRLTVV.

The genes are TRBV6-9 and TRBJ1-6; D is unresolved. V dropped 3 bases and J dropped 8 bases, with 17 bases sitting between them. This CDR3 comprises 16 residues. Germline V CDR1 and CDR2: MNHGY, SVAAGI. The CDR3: CASSYNSGDVDSPLHF. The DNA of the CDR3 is TGTGCCAGCAGTTACAACAGCGGGGATGTGGATTCACCCCTCCACTTT.

The CDR3 sequence: CASSFGQGVSNEQYF. The CDR3 DNA follows: TGTGCCAGCAGCTTTGGTCAGGGGGTTAGCAACGAGCAGTACTTC. The rearrangement joins TRBV7-2 to TRBJ2-7, with 7 bases aligning to TRBD1. J lost 5 bases, V lost 3 bases, and 10 bases had no gene match. This CDR3 contains 15 residues. Germline V gene sequence: CDR1 SGHTA, CDR2 FQGNSA.

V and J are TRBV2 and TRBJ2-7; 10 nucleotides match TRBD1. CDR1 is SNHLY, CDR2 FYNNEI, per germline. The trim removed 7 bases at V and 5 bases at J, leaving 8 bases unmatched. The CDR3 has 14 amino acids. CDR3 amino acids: CASKRDRGPHEQYF. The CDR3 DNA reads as TGTGCCAGCAAAAGGGACAGGGGTCCCCACGAGCAGTACTTC. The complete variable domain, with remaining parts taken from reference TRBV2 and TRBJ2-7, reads EPEVTQTPSHQVTQMGQEVILRCVPISNHLYFYWYRQILGQKVEFLVSFYNNEISEKSEIFDDQFSVERPDGSNFTLKIRSTKLEDSAMYFCASKRDRGPHEQYFGPGTRLTVT.

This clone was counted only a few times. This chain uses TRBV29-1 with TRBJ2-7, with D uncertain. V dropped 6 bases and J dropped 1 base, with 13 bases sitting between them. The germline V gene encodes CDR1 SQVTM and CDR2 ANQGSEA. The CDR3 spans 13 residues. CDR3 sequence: CSVKTRVSYEQYF. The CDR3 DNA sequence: TGCAGCGTAAAAACCCGAGTATCCTACGAGCAGTACTTC.